This T cell receptor beta chain was identified in a study of T cells in Graves' hyperthyroidism and ophthalmopathy. Diagnoses were established using clinical symptoms, serum thyroxine and TRAb, thyroid ultrasound and orbital computed tomography. General observations from the study: With a median lead of approximately 6 months before onset, the model predicted ophthalmopathy. The majority of expanded thyroid clonotypes above 0.001 also appeared in blood.

This clonotype was picked up many times. What it binds is unknown. RNA transcripts were the template for amplifying TCR beta CDR3 regions. The study used the HTBI primer set for a first-round RT-PCR of the TCR CDR3. TCRdb re-analysed the multiplex PCR reads in MiXCR, keeping a single row per CDR3 protein. The sample lists over 250,000 distinct CDR3 sequences, under 30% occurring once. CDR1 and CDR2 from the germline V gene are SEHNR and FQNEAQ (reference sequence). There are 13 residues in the CDR3. Deletions cut 4 bases from V and 14 bases from J, with 15 bases between. Material: blood. This rearrangement joins TRBV7-9 to TRBJ1-6; unclear D gene. This receptor was obtained from a man in his forties or fifties with Graves' hyperthyroidism that later progressed to Graves' ophthalmopathy. The DNA of the CDR3 is TGTGCCAGCAGCTCAGTCAAGGGAGGGACCCTCCACTTT. Translating it yields CASSSVKGGTLHF.